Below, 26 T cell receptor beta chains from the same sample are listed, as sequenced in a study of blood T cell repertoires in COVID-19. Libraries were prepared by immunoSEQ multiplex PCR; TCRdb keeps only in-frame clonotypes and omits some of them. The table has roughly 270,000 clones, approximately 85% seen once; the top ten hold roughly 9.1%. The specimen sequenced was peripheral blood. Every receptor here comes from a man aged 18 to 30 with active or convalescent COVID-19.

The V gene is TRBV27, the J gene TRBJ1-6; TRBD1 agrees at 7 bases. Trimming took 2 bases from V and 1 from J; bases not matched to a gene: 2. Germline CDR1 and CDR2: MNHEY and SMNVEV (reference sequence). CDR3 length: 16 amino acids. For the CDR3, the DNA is TGTGCCAGCAGTTTAAGACAGGGTTCCTATAATTCACCCCTCCACTTT. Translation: CASSLRQGSYNSPLHF.

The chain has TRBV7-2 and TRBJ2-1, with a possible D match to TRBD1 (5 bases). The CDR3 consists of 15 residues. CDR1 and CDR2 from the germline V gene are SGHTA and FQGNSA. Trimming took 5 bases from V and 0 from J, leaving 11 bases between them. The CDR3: CASSPQGPSYNEQFF. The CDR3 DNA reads TGTGCCAGCAGCCCCCAGGGCCCCTCCTACAATGAGCAGTTCTTC.

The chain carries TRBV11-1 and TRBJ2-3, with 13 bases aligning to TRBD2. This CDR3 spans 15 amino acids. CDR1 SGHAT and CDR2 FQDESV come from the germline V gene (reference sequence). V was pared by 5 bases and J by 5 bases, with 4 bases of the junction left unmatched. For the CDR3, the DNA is TGTGCCAGCAGCGGACTAGCGGGGGTGGGAGATACGCAGTATTTT. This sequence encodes CASSGLAGVGDTQYF.

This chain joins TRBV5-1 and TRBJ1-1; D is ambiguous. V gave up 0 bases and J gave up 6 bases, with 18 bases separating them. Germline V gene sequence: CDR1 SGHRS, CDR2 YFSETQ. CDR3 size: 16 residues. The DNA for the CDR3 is TGCGCCAGCAGCTTGGGAGGCGTAGGTGCCGGCCCTGAAGCTTTCTTT. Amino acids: CASSLGGVGAGPEAFF.

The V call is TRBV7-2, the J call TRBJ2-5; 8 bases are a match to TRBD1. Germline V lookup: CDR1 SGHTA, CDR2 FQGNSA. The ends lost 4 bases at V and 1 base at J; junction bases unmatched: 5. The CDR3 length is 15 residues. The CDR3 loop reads CASSSRTGGQETQYF. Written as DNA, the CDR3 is TGTGCCAGCAGCTCAAGAACAGGGGGCCAAGAGACCCAGTACTTC.

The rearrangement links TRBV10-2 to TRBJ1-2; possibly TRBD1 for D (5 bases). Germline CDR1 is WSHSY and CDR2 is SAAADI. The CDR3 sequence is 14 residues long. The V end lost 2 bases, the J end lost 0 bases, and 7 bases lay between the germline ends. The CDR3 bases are TGCGCCAGCAGTGAGACGACAGCTAACTATGGCTACACCTTC. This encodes CASSETTANYGYTF.

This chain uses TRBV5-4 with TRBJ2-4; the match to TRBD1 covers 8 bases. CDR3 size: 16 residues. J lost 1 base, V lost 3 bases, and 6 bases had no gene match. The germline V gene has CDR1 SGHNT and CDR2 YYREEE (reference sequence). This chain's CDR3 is CASSYRQGRAKNIQYF. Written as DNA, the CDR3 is TGTGCCAGCAGCTACCGACAGGGGCGGGCCAAAAACATTCAGTACTTC.

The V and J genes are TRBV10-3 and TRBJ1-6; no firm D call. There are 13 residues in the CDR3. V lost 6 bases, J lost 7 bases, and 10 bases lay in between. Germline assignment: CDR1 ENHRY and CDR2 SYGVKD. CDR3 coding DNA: TGTGCCATCAGGGCGGCGGAGAATTCACCCCTCCACTTT. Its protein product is CAIRAAENSPLHF.

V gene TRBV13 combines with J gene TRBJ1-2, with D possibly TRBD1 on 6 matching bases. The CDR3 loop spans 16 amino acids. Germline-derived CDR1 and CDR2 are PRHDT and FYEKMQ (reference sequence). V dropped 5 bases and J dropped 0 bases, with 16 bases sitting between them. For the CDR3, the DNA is TGTGCCAGCAGCCCCCCTCTCGGACAGCCTAACTATGGCTACACCTTC. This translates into CASSPPLGQPNYGYTF. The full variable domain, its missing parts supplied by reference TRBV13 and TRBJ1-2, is AAGVIQSPRHLIKEKRETATLKCYPIPRHDTVYWYQQGPGQDPQFLISFYEKMQSDKGSIPDRFSAQQFSDYHSELNMSSLELGDSALYFCASSPPLGQPNYGYTFGSGTRLTVV.

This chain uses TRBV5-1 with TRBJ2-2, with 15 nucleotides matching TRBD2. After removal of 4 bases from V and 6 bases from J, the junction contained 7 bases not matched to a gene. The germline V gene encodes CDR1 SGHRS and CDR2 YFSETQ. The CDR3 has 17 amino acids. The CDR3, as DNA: TGCGCCAGCAGCCAGGGACTAGCGGGGGGCGTATCCGGGGAGCTGTTTTTT. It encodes CASSQGLAGGVSGELFF.

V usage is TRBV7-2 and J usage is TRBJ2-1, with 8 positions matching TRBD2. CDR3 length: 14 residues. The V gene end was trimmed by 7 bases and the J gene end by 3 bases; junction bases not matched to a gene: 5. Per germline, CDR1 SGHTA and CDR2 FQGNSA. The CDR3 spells CASNLAGFYNEQFF. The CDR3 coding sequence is TGTGCCAGCAATCTAGCGGGTTTCTACAATGAGCAGTTCTTC.

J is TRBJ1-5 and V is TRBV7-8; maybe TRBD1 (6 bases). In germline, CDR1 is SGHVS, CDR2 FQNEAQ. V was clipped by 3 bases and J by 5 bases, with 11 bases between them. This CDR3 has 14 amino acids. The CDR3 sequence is CASSFTGQHQPQHF. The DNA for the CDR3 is TGTGCCAGCAGCTTTACCGGACAGCATCAGCCCCAGCATTTT.

The CDR3 DNA sequence: TGTGCCAGCAGCGGCGGAGCGGGGGGGCCTGTGGAGACCCAGTACTTC. Translating it yields CASSGGAGGPVETQYF. This chain links TRBV7-9 with TRBJ2-5, with 10 bases identical to TRBD2. V shed 5 bases, J shed 5 bases, and the junction held 11 bases outside the gene matches. Germline lookup yields CDR1 SEHNR and CDR2 FQNEAQ (reference sequence). CDR3 length: 16 amino acids.

CDR3 nucleotides: TGTGCCAGCAGTACCATACAAAGGCGGCAACCCGAGCAGTACTTC. As protein: CASSTIQRRQPEQYF. The V call is TRBV6-2 or TRBV6-3, the J call TRBJ2-7; D is uncertain. CDR3 length: 15 amino acids. Germline assignment: CDR1 MNHEY and CDR2 SVGEGT. The ends were cut back, 5 bases at V and 6 bases at J, with 20 bases in the middle.

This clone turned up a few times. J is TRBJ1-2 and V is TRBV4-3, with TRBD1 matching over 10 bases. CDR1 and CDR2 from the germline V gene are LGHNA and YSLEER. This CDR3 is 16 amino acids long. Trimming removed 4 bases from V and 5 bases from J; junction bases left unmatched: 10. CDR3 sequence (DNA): TGCGCCAGCAGCCGACGGGCTGGACAGGGGGAATATGGCTACACCTTC. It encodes CASSRRAGQGEYGYTF.

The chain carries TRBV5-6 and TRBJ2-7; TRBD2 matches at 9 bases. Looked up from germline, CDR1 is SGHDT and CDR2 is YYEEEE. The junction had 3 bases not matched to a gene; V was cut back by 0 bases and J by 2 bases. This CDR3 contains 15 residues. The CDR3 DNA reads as TGTGCCAGCAGCTTGGCTGTAGCGGGGGCCTACGAGCAGTACTTC. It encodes CASSLAVAGAYEQYF.

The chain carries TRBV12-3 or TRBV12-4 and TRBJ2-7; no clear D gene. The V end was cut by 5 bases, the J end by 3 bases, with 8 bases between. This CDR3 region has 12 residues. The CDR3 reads CASSISLYEQYF. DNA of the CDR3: TGTGCCAGCAGTATATCCCTCTACGAGCAGTACTTC.

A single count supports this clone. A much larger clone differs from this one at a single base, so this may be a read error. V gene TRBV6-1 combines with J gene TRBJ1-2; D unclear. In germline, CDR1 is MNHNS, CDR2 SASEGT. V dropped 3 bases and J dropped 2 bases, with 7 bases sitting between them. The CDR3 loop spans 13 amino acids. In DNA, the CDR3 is TGTGCCAGCAGTGACCCGGGGAACTATGGCTACACCTTC. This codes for CASSDPGNYGYTF.

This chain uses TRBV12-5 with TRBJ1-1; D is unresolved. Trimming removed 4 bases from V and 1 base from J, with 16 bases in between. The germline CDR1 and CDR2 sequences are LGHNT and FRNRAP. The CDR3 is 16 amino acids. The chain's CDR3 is CASGSGRSLWNTEAFF. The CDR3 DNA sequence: TGTGCTAGTGGTTCCGGCAGGTCGTTGTGGAACACTGAAGCTTTCTTT.

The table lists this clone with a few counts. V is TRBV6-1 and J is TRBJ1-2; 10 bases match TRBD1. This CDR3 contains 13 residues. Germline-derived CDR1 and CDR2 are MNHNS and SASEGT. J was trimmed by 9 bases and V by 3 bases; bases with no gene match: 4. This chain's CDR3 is CASSDRDRGSYTF. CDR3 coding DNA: TGTGCCAGCAGTGACCGGGACAGGGGAAGCTACACCTTC.

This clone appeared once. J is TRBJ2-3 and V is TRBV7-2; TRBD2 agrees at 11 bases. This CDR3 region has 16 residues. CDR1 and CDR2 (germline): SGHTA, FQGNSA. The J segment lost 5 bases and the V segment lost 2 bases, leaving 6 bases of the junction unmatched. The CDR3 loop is CASSLNSGGAKDTQYF. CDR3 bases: TGTGCCAGCAGCTTAAATAGCGGGGGGGCCAAAGATACGCAGTATTTT.

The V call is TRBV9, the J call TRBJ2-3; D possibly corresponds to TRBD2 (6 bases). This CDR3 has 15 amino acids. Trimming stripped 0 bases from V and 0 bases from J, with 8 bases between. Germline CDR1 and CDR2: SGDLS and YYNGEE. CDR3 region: CASSVGDFSTDTQYF. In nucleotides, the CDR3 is TGTGCCAGCAGCGTAGGGGACTTTAGCACAGATACGCAGTATTTT.

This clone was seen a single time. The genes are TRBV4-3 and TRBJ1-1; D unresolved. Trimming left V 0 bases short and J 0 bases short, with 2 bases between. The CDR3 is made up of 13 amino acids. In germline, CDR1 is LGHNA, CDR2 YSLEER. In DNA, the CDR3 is TGCGCCAGCAGCCAAGACATGAACACTGAAGCTTTCTTT. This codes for CASSQDMNTEAFF.

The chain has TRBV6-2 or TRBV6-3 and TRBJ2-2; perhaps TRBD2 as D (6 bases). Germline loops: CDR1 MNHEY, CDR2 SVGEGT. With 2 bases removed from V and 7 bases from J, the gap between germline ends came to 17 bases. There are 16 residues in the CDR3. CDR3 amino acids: CASSYPSEERVGELFF. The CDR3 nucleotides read TGTGCCAGCAGTTACCCTAGTGAGGAGCGGGTCGGGGAGCTGTTTTTT.

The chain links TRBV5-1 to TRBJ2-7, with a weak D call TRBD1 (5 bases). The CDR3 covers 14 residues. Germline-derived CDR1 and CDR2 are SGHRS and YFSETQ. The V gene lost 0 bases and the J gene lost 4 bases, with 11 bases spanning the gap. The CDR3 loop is CASSLGGRAYEQYF. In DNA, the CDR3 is TGCGCCAGCAGCTTGGGAGGCAGGGCGTACGAGCAGTACTTC.

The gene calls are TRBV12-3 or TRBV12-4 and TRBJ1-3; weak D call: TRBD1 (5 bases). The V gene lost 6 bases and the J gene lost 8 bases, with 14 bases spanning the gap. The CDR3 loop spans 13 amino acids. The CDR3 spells CASSSTPGDTIYF. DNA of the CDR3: TGTGCCAGCAGCAGCACCCCGGGGGACACCATATATTTT.